The rows below give T cell receptor beta chains drawn from one sample of a study of cytomegalovirus exposure and HLA in healthy donors. The data were produced by immunoSEQ multiplex PCR, yet TCRdb's version contains in-frame clones alone and is incomplete. Among about 130,000 clones listed, around 72% were seen once. What was sequenced was PBMCs. The origin of the receptors is a man younger than 45 in good health and CMV-seronegative. The CDR3 runs from the conserved cysteine through the conserved F or W. Each record gives: V gene, CDR3 protein.

V: TRBV10-3
CDR3: CAISVEGWGTEAFF

V: TRBV6-6
CDR3: CASSWDSKNTEAFF

V: TRBV6-5
CDR3: CASSGRGQSYEQYF

V: TRBV6-6
CDR3: CASSYPDRWANQPQHF

V: TRBV28
CDR3: CAGVAGQGDTQYF

V: TRBV30
CDR3: CAWTGGPNTGELFF

V: TRBV10-3
CDR3: CAISPFGEPEQYF

V: TRBV18
CDR3: CASSSTGTGNGEQFF

V: TRBV25-1
CDR3: CASSGSGTGFNQPQHF

V: TRBV13
CDR3: CASSLVTGRDGYTF

V: TRBV5-1
CDR3: CASRNFDRFETDTQYF

V: TRBV5-1
CDR3: CASSWDSASYEQYF

V: TRBV5-1
CDR3: CASSRGTGEGYEQYF

V: TRBV21-1
CDR3: CASSKDAATLNTEAFF

V: TRBV5-4
CDR3: CATGIVGTGDYEQYF

V: TRBV6-1
CDR3: CASSDLGNQPQHF

V: TRBV27
CDR3: CASSLSARDSRYEQYF

V: TRBV5-1
CDR3: CASSLGPGGRETQYF

V: TRBV28
CDR3: CASSTPRLAIATDTQYF

V: TRBV7-9
CDR3: CASSSMGGGADNEQFF

V: TRBV7-3
CDR3: CASSFTGTGASYEQYF

V: TRBV7-9
CDR3: CASSFRQSNEKLFF

V: TRBV10-3
CDR3: CAISDGTYEQYF

V: TRBV28
CDR3: CASSRGVWGETQYF

V: TRBV6-1
CDR3: CASRHRGSYEQYF

V: TRBV15
CDR3: CATSQKLAGDVNEQFF

V: TRBV5-1
CDR3: CASGLTGGGSYNSPLHF

V: TRBV5-4
CDR3: CASSLGGQGNSGANVLTF

V: TRBV9
CDR3: CASSVGLDATTGELFF

V: TRBV19
CDR3: CASSIPEAKNIQYF

V: TRBV5-6
CDR3: CASSTVSYEQYF

V: TRBV18
CDR3: CASSLERGQPQHF

V: TRBV30
CDR3: CAWNKFGGRDTQYF

V: TRBV5-1
CDR3: CASSLDFVFGTPSENEKLFF

V: TRBV2
CDR3: CASSQDRGDTQYF

V: TRBV18
CDR3: CASSQTGDQPQHF

V: TRBV9
CDR3: CASSVGTGPSGTQYF

V: TRBV7-9
CDR3: CSSSITGNTNYGYTF

V: TRBV18
CDR3: CASSLLTGWGLNGYTF

V: TRBV6-6
CDR3: CASSYPGQGASEKLFF

V: TRBV7-9
CDR3: CASSLASGLGYEQYF

V: TRBV5-4
CDR3: CASSSPGQGAHGYTF

V: TRBV15
CDR3: CATGREGDRAYEQYF

V: TRBV28
CDR3: CASSRMTSGAKAGELFF

V: TRBV29-1
CDR3: CSVGSRAVGGYTF

V: TRBV2
CDR3: CASSEALAGGDTQYF

V: TRBV6-4
CDR3: CASSGDRGYGYTF

V: TRBV23-1
CDR3: CASNLTANNYGYTF

V: TRBV7-2
CDR3: CASSLGPGLNTEAFF

V: TRBV7-9
CDR3: CASSLFSDTEAFF

V: TRBV18
CDR3: CASSPAGRTGELFF

V: TRBV19
CDR3: CASSSEGSAEAFF

V: TRBV2
CDR3: CASSGAGGDTIYF

V: TRBV5-1
CDR3: CASSWRRPGNTEAFF